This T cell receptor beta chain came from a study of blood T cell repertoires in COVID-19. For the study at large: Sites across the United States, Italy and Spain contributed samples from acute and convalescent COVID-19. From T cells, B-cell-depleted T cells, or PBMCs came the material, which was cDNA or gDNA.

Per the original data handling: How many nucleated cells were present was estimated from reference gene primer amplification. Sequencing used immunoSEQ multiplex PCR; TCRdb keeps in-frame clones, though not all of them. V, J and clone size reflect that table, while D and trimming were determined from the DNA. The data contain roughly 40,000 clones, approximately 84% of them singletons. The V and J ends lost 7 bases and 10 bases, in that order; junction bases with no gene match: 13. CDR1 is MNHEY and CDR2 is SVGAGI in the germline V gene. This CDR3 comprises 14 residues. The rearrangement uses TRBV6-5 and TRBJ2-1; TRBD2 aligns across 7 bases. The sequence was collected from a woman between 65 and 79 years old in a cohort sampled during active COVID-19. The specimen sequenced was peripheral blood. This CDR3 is CASNLWASGSEQFF. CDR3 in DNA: TGTGCCAGCAACCTTTGGGCTAGCGGATCCGAGCAGTTCTTC.